The rows below give T cell receptor beta chains drawn from one sample of a study of blood T cell repertoires in COVID-19. TCRdb keeps only in-frame clones here, not all; method: immunoSEQ multiplex PCR. The repertoire includes 410,000 or so clones, over 75% of them detected once, and roughly 1.6% sits in the top ten. The sequencing sample was made of peripheral blood. The origin of the receptors is a woman in her forties with COVID-19, enrolled during active disease. Each CDR3 is given with its conserved first and last residue. Each record gives: D gene, clone size, V gene, J gene, CDR3 DNA, CDR3 protein. The D gene is left open where the match is weak. Size values are once, few and many counts, or a class for expanded clones, and some rows have none.

>TRBD1|-|TRBV28|TRBJ2-7
TGTGCCAGCACCTCAACAGGGGACGAGCAGTACTTC
CASTSTGDEQYF
>TRBD1|-|TRBV28|TRBJ1-5
TGTGCCAGCACACCCGGTGGGACAGGGTGGAAGCCCCAGCATTTT
CASTPGGTGWKPQHF
>TRBD1|-|TRBV28|TRBJ1-5
TGTGCCAGCAGAATACAGGGGGCGGTTCAGCCCCAGCATTTT
CASRIQGAVQPQHF
>-|few|TRBV7-8|TRBJ1-1
TGTGCCAGCAGCTTGGCTATCCTCGGAGGGCAAGGTACTGAAGCTTTCTTT
CASSLAILGGQGTEAFF
>-|few|TRBV30|TRBJ1-4
TGTGCCCGAAGGGGCGCAGCTAATGAAAAACTGTTTTTT
CARRGAANEKLFF
>TRBD2|-|TRBV12-5|TRBJ2-3
TGTGCTAGTGGTTTGGTACGGGAGGCCACAGATACGCAGTATTTT
CASGLVREATDTQYF
>-|-|TRBV29-1|TRBJ1-2
TGCAGCGTTGAGGCCCAGAACTATGGCTACACCTTC
CSVEAQNYGYTF
>TRBD1|-|TRBV6-4|TRBJ1-1
TGTGCCAGCAGCCTAACACCGACAGGGGGGAACACTGAAGCTTTCTTT
CASSLTPTGGNTEAFF
>-|-|TRBV28|TRBJ1-2
TGTGCCACCCATGGGTTTGGGGGCAAAGCTAACTATGGCTACACCTTC
CATHGFGGKANYGYTF
>TRBD1|-|TRBV5-1|TRBJ1-1
TGCGCCAGCAGCCCGACCCAGGGGGGACTGAACACTGAAGCTTTCTTT
CASSPTQGGLNTEAFF
>-|once|TRBV7-9|TRBJ2-7
TGTGCCAGCAGCTTTGGGGCACCGAGCTACGAGCAGTACTTC
CASSFGAPSYEQYF
>-|-|TRBV6-4|TRBJ2-3
TGTGCCAGCAGCGCCCCGGGGGATACGCAGTATTTT
CASSAPGDTQYF
>TRBD2|-|TRBV9|TRBJ2-1
TGTGCCAGCAGCGCCGTGGGGACTACTGAGCAGTTCTTC
CASSAVGTTEQFF
>-|-|TRBV7-9|TRBJ1-1
TGTGCCAGCAGCTCGTCTGTGAACACTGAAGCTTTCTTT
CASSSSVNTEAFF
>TRBD2|-|TRBV28|TRBJ2-7
TGTGCCAGCAGTGCTAGCGGGGGGCCCACCTACGAGCAGTACTTC
CASSASGGPTYEQYF
>TRBD2|-|TRBV28|TRBJ2-7
TGTGCCAGCAGACGACTAGCGGGTTTTAGCGAGCAGTACTTC
CASRRLAGFSEQYF
>TRBD2|-|TRBV5-1|TRBJ2-1
TGCGCCAGCAGCTTAGGACTAGCGGGGGTGTACAATGAGCAGTTCTTC
CASSLGLAGVYNEQFF
>TRBD2|-|TRBV29-1|TRBJ2-1
TGCAGCGTTGCCGAACTAGCGGCCTACAATGAGCAGTTCTTC
CSVAELAAYNEQFF
>-|-|TRBV6-2/TRBV6-3|TRBJ1-5
TGTGCCAGCAGTTATCGCAGGGTGGGACAGCCCCAGCATTTT
CASSYRRVGQPQHF
>-|-|TRBV9|TRBJ1-3
TGTGCCAGCAGCGGTGGAGCGGGGGGGCTTGGAAACACCATATATTTT
CASSGGAGGLGNTIYF
>-|-|TRBV6-2/TRBV6-3|TRBJ2-3
TGTGCCAGCAGTTACCCCATCTCGGCAGGGCGAAGCACAGATACGCAGTATTTT
CASSYPISAGRSTDTQYF
>TRBD1|-|TRBV6-1|TRBJ1-4
TGTGCCAGCAGTGAAGCGCAGGGGGAGGCGGAAAAACTGTTTTTT
CASSEAQGEAEKLFF
>TRBD1|-|TRBV7-2|TRBJ1-3
TGTGCCAGCAGCACACAGGGGGCCGTTGGAAACACCATATATTTT
CASSTQGAVGNTIYF
>-|-|TRBV6-6|TRBJ1-5
TGTGCCAGCAGTTACTCGTTTGACAGTAATCAGCCCCAGCATTTT
CASSYSFDSNQPQHF
>-|-|TRBV7-9|TRBJ1-4
TGTGCCAGCAGCTTCACACAGGGAACTAATGAAAAACTGTTTTTT
CASSFTQGTNEKLFF
>-|-|TRBV5-6|TRBJ1-3
TGTGCCAGCAGCTTGGTAAACAGTGGGAGCTCTGGAAACACCATATATTTT
CASSLVNSGSSGNTIYF
>-|-|TRBV28|TRBJ2-5
TGTGCCAGCAGCGTGGAGAGGGTGGTTTGGGAGACCCAGTACTTC
CASSVERVVWETQYF
>-|-|TRBV10-3|TRBJ2-5
TGTGCCATCAGTGAAGCGCTAGAGACCCAGTACTTC
CAISEALETQYF
>-|-|TRBV29-1|TRBJ1-2
TGCAGCGTTCGTGGTCAGGACTATGGCTACACCTTC
CSVRGQDYGYTF
>TRBD2|-|TRBV6-6|TRBJ2-5
TGTGCCAGCAGCCCGCGGTTTAGCGGGGAAGAGACCCAGTACTTC
CASSPRFSGEETQYF
>TRBD1|-|TRBV18|TRBJ1-2
TGTGCCAGCTCACCTTCCGGACAGGGAGGGTGGTATACCTTC
CASSPSGQGGWYTF
>-|-|TRBV5-1|TRBJ2-7
TGCGCCAGCAGCTTGGATCTGCGCTTGAGCTCCTACGAGCAGTACTTC
CASSLDLRLSSYEQYF
>-|-|TRBV6-5|TRBJ1-3
TGTGCCAGCAGTTTAAGGGGAACGCCTTCTGGAAACACCATATATTTT
CASSLRGTPSGNTIYF
>-|-|TRBV7-3|TRBJ1-5
TGTGCCAGCACCTCGTTCAGCTCGACTTCCAATCAGCCCCAGCATTTT
CASTSFSSTSNQPQHF
>TRBD1|-|TRBV28|TRBJ1-2
TGTGCCAGCAGTCGACAGGGGGCTCTCTATGGCTACACCTTC
CASSRQGALYGYTF
>TRBD2|-|TRBV6-2/TRBV6-3|TRBJ2-1
TGTGCCAGCAGCCCTCCGTGGGCTAGCGGGAAAGCACGAAGCTACAATGAGCAGTTCTTC
CASSPPWASGKARSYNEQFF
>TRBD1|once|TRBV2|TRBJ2-5
TGTGCCAGCAGTACCGACAGGGCTGGCCAAGAGACCCAGTACTTC
CASSTDRAGQETQYF
>-|-|TRBV4-3|TRBJ1-5
TGCGCCAGCAGCCAAGATTTAAATCAGCCCCAGCATTTT
CASSQDLNQPQHF
>-|-|TRBV7-6|TRBJ2-1
TGTGCCAGCAGCTTAACCTCTTCTAAACTAGTTCGGGAGCAGTTCTTC
CASSLTSSKLVREQFF
>-|-|TRBV12-5|TRBJ1-2
TGTGCTAGTGGTTTGGTATTCCAGGGGACCCCCTCCAATCACCCTCCTAACTATGGCTACACCTTC
CASGLVFQGTPSNHPPNYGYTF
>TRBD2|-|TRBV11-2|TRBJ2-7
TGTGCCAGCAGCCAGAGTAGCGGGAGGGCCTCTAGCGAGCAGTACTTC
CASSQSSGRASSEQYF
>-|few|TRBV4-3|TRBJ2-2
TGCGCCAGCAGCCCACCAGGGGACACCGGGGAGCTGTTTTTT
CASSPPGDTGELFF
>TRBD1|-|TRBV2|TRBJ1-2
TGTGCCAGCACCCCTGCTCCGCGGACAGGGGATGGCTATGGCTACACCTTC
CASTPAPRTGDGYGYTF
>TRBD1|-|TRBV28|TRBJ1-2
TGTGCCCGTATGGGGACAGGTTATGATGGCTACACCTTC
CARMGTGYDGYTF
>-|once|TRBV28|TRBJ1-4
TGTGCCAGCAGCCAGAGGAATGAAAAACTGTTTTTT
CASSQRNEKLFF
>-|-|TRBV2|TRBJ1-6
TGTGCCAGCGGGAGCTCCTATAATTCACCCCTCCACTTT
CASGSSYNSPLHF
>TRBD1|-|TRBV19|TRBJ1-6
TGTGCCAGTAGGTCGGGACAGGTTTCTTCTTGGGGATCCTATAATTCACCCCTCCACTTT
CASRSGQVSSWGSYNSPLHF
>TRBD1|-|TRBV9|TRBJ1-6
TGTGCCAGCAGCGTAGCGAGTAGGACAGGGCACGGTTCACCCCTCCACTTT
CASSVASRTGHGSPLHF